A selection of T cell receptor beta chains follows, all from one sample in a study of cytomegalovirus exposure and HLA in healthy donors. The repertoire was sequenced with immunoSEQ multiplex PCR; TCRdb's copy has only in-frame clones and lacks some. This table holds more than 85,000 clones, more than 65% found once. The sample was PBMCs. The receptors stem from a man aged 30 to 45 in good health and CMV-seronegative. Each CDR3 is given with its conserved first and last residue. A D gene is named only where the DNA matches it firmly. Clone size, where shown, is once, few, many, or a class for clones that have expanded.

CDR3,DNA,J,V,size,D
CAWTPGLRSYEQYF,TGTGCCTGGACCCCAGGGCTCCGCTCCTACGAGCAGTACTTC,TRBJ2-7,TRBV30,NA,NA
CASILGGASTDTQYF,TGTGCCAGCATTCTGGGCGGGGCTAGCACAGATACGCAGTATTTT,TRBJ2-3,TRBV6-6,few,NA
CASSTRQGWTGELFF,TGTGCCAGCAGCACCAGACAGGGGTGGACCGGGGAGCTGTTTTTT,TRBJ2-2,TRBV11-2,NA,TRBD1
CASSPGGNQPQHF,TGTGCCAGCAGCCCCGGGGGCAATCAGCCCCAGCATTTT,TRBJ1-5,TRBV7-2,NA,NA
CASSVTGHQAQHF,TGTGCCAGTAGTGTCACAGGCCACCAGGCCCAGCATTTT,TRBJ1-5,TRBV19,NA,NA
CASSEMGTAYQETQYF,TGTGCCAGCAGTGAAATGGGGACAGCATACCAAGAGACCCAGTACTTC,TRBJ2-5,TRBV2,once,TRBD1
CASTAGELYGYTF,TGTGCCAGCACCGCTGGAGAACTCTATGGCTACACCTTC,TRBJ1-2,TRBV7-9,NA,NA
CASTPGQGTRAYGYTF,TGTGCCAGTACGCCGGGACAGGGGACACGCGCTTATGGCTACACCTTC,TRBJ1-2,TRBV19,NA,TRBD1
CAWSRGQRSGSYTF,TGTGCCTGGTCTCGGGGACAGCGTTCGGGGAGCTACACCTTC,TRBJ1-2,TRBV30,once,TRBD1
CASSVFGTGRPGELFF,TGTGCCAGCAGCGTATTCGGGACAGGTCGCCCCGGGGAGCTGTTTTTT,TRBJ2-2,TRBV9,few,TRBD1
CASSLGQDTGELFF,TGTGCCAGCAGCTTAGGGCAGGACACCGGGGAGCTGTTTTTT,TRBJ2-2,TRBV7-2,NA,NA
CASSSFGGDATNEKLFF,TGTGCCAGCAGTTCCTTCGGAGGGGACGCAACTAATGAAAAACTGTTTTTT,TRBJ1-4,TRBV28,NA,NA
CASNQREADTQYF,TGTGCCAGCAACCAGCGGGAGGCAGATACGCAGTATTTT,TRBJ2-3,TRBV5-4,NA,TRBD2
CVSSFLGRDTEAFF,TGTGTCAGCAGCTTCCTCGGGAGGGACACTGAAGCTTTCTTT,TRBJ1-1,TRBV7-3,NA,NA
CASDRGAVNTGELFF,TGTGCCAGCGATCGGGGGGCGGTCAACACCGGGGAGCTGTTTTTT,TRBJ2-2,TRBV6-6,NA,NA
CAIRAGTPTDTQYF,TGTGCCATCAGGGCCGGGACACCCACAGATACGCAGTATTTT,TRBJ2-3,TRBV10-3,few,NA
CASSLGTGGTDTQYF,TGTGCCAGCAGCTTAGGGACAGGGGGCACAGATACGCAGTATTTT,TRBJ2-3,TRBV11-2,NA,TRBD1
CAIGKKSTGRANYGYTF,TGTGCCATCGGGAAGAAATCGACAGGGCGGGCTAACTATGGCTACACCTTC,TRBJ1-2,TRBV10-3,NA,TRBD1
CASSIAGLAGGIQYEQFF,TGTGCCAGTAGTATAGCCGGACTAGCGGGAGGGATACAATATGAGCAGTTCTTC,TRBJ2-1,TRBV19,NA,TRBD2
CAISENQREEYF,TGTGCCATCAGTGAAAATCAGCGGGAGGAGTACTTC,TRBJ2-7,TRBV10-3,few,TRBD2
CASSLRGSGINEQFF,TGTGCCAGCAGCTTAAGAGGGAGTGGCATTAATGAGCAGTTCTTC,TRBJ2-1,TRBV11-1,NA,NA
CASSIQSTDTQYF,TGTGCCAGTAGTATACAGAGCACAGATACGCAGTATTTT,TRBJ2-3,TRBV19,NA,NA
CASSPVHNQPQHF,TGTGCCAGCAGCCCGGTCCACAATCAGCCCCAGCATTTT,TRBJ1-5,TRBV28,NA,NA
CATSRDTQGYTEAFF,TGTGCCACCAGCAGAGATACACAGGGTTACACTGAAGCTTTCTTT,TRBJ1-1,TRBV15,NA,NA
CASSPGKGEQPQHF,TGTGCCAGCTCACCAGGAAAGGGGGAACAGCCCCAGCATTTT,TRBJ1-5,TRBV18,NA,NA
CASSSTTGQSNSPLHF,TGTGCCAGCAGCTCCACTACAGGGCAATCTAATTCACCCCTCCACTTT,TRBJ1-6,TRBV11-2,NA,NA
CAWNSGGGGYSNQPQHF,TGTGCCTGGAACTCGGGGGGCGGAGGATATAGCAATCAGCCCCAGCATTTT,TRBJ1-5,TRBV30,NA,NA
CASSLSRARETQYF,TGTGCCAGCAGCTTGTCGAGGGCCCGGGAGACCCAGTACTTC,TRBJ2-5,TRBV5-6,NA,NA
CASSLGGSPPYEQYF,TGCGCCAGCAGCTTAGGTGGGAGCCCCCCCTACGAGCAGTACTTC,TRBJ2-7,TRBV5-1,NA,NA
CASSLDTTLVTQYF,TGCGCCAGCAGCCTGGACACGACTTTAGTTACGCAGTATTTT,TRBJ2-3,TRBV5-1,few,NA
CASSEAMNTEAFF,TGTGCCAGCAGTGAGGCCATGAACACTGAAGCTTTCTTT,TRBJ1-1,TRBV2,NA,NA
CASSEFIAGRSEQYF,TGTGCCAGCAGTGAATTTATTGCGGGCCGGTCCGAGCAGTACTTC,TRBJ2-7,TRBV25-1,NA,NA